The sequence of this T cell receptor beta chain was determined in a study of blood T cell repertoires in COVID-19. TCRdb's table, derived via immunoSEQ multiplex PCR, lists solely in-frame clones and lacks some. The sample lists 200,000 to 250,000 clones; 83% were seen once. The CDR3 covers 17 residues. Germline-derived CDR1 and CDR2 are SGDLS and YYNGEE. Unmatched junction bases numbered 14, after V lost 2 bases and J lost 8 bases. The chain uses TRBV9 and TRBJ2-1; 9 nucleotides agree with TRBD2. This clonotype was sampled from a young woman with COVID-19, enrolled during active disease. Sequences were obtained from peripheral blood. Here the CDR3 DNA reads TGTGCCAGCAGCGTGGACCTTAGCGGGGGAAGTCTCGATGAGCAGTTCTTC. Its protein is CASSVDLSGGSLDEQFF.